The 8 T cell receptor beta chains below were found in one sample sequenced in a study of cytomegalovirus exposure and HLA in healthy donors (TCRdb year 2017). The method was the immunoSEQ multiplex PCR assay. For the multiplex PCR, a mixture combining 60 forward primers for TCR Vbeta segments and 13 reverse primers for TCR Jbeta segments was used. Entries here come from immuneACCESS through TCRdb and include only in-frame sequences with V and J called. Some clones fail to appear in such tables; in the studies checked, an unresolved V gene covers under half of the shortfall, and the cause of the remainder is unknown. Recorded for this sample are 150,000 to 200,000 clones; around 68% of them occurred a single time. The top ten constitute less than 1.5% of the sample. Sequencing used PBMCs. Every receptor here comes from a man in his fifties in good health and CMV-seronegative.

This clone was seen a handful of times. The chain has TRBV5-6 and TRBJ2-7, with D tentatively TRBD1 (6 bases). Germline V gene lookup returns CDR1 SGHDT and CDR2 YYEEEE. The ends were cut back, 5 bases at V and 7 bases at J, with 19 bases in the middle. The CDR3 sequence is 14 residues long. For the CDR3, the DNA is TGTGCCAGCAGTCGCCCCCAGGGGAATGGGGAGCAGTACTTC. Translation: CASSRPQGNGEQYF.

The chain carries TRBV9 and TRBJ2-1, with 7 bases lining up with TRBD1. V lost 4 bases to trimming and J lost 2 bases; unmatched junction nucleotides: 6. Germline assignment: CDR1 SGDLS and CDR2 YYNGEE. The CDR3 has 15 residues. CDR3 residues: CASSLRQGPYNEQFF. In DNA form, the CDR3 reads TGTGCCAGCAGCCTCCGACAGGGCCCCTACAATGAGCAGTTCTTC.

The CDR3 here is CASRDGQGQEMGTEAFF. In DNA, the CDR3 is TGTGCCAGCAGGGACGGACAGGGTCAGGAGATGGGCACTGAAGCTTTCTTT. J is TRBJ1-1 and V is TRBV6-4; 8 bases are shared with TRBD1. V lost 6 bases and J lost 4; bases outside the gene matches: 16. Germline V gene data show CDR1 as MRHNA and CDR2 as SNTAGT. This CDR3 region has 17 residues.

In this sample, this clone turned up a few times. The CDR3: CASTERAGNQPQHF. The CDR3 nucleotides read TGTGCCAGCACTGAGAGGGCAGGCAATCAGCCCCAGCATTTT. The V and J genes are TRBV6-1 and TRBJ1-5; D uncertain. Per the germline V gene, CDR1 is MNHNS and CDR2 is SASEGT. CDR3 length equals 14 residues. V was trimmed by 7 bases and J by 2 bases, leaving 12 bases between them.

The chain links TRBV27 to TRBJ2-1; 8 nucleotides line up with TRBD1. Germline V CDR1 and CDR2: MNHEY, SMNVEV (reference sequence). The CDR3 consists of 15 residues. V lost 6 bases to trimming and J lost 8 bases; unmatched junction nucleotides: 12. CDR3 sequence reads: CASSFQGAGIDEQFF. As DNA, the CDR3 is TGTGCCAGCAGCTTCCAGGGGGCTGGTATAGATGAGCAGTTCTTC.

J is TRBJ1-3 and V is TRBV11-2, with TRBD1 as a possible D gene (5 bases). Germline V gene sequence: CDR1 SGHAT, CDR2 FQNNGV. Trimming removed 4 bases from V and 4 bases from J, with 17 bases in between. CDR3 size: 16 residues. The CDR3: CASSSLRRGQGNTIYF. CDR3 DNA: TGTGCCAGCAGCTCCCTCCGGCGGGGCCAGGGAAACACCATATATTTT.

This clone was seen a few times. V and J are TRBV5-1 and TRBJ1-2; D call uncertain. Per the germline V gene, CDR1 is SGHRS and CDR2 is YFSETQ. The CDR3 loop spans 14 amino acids. Trimming pared 0 bases from V and 2 bases from J, leaving 8 bases between. CDR3 in amino acids: CASSLAAVNYGYTF. Here the CDR3 DNA reads TGCGCCAGCAGCTTGGCCGCGGTGAACTATGGCTACACCTTC.

This rearrangement joins TRBV28 to TRBJ1-6, with D perhaps TRBD1 (5 bases). In germline, CDR1 is MDHEN, CDR2 SYDVKM. The CDR3 totals 20 residues. Between the trimmed V and J ends, which lost 7 bases and 0 bases, there was a span of 25 bases. Here the CDR3 reads CASTLAIGRQTSSYNSPLHF. For the CDR3, the DNA is TGTGCCAGCACCCTCGCTATAGGTCGACAGACCAGCTCCTATAATTCACCCCTCCACTTT. Combining the CDR3 with reference TRBV28 and TRBJ1-6 gives the whole variable domain DVKVTQSSRYLVKRTGEKVFLECVQDMDHENMFWYRQDPGLGLRLIYFSYDVKMKEKGDIPEGYSVSREKKERFSLILESASTNQTSMYLCASTLAIGRQTSSYNSPLHFGNGTRLTVT.